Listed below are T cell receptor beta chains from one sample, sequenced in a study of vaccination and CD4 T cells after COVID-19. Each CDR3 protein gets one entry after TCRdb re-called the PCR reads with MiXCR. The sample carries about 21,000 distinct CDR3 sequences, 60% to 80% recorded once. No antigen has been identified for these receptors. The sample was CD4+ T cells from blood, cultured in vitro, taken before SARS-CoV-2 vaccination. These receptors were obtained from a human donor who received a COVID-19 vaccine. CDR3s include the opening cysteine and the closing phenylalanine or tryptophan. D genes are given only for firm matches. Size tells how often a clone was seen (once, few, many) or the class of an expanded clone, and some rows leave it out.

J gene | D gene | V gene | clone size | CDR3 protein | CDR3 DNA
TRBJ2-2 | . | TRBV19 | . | CASSSTGPLNTGELFF | TGTGCCAGTAGTTCGACAGGACCGTTGAACACCGGGGAGCTGTTTTTT
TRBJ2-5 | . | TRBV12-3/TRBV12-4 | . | CASSPLETQYF | TGTGCCAGCAGTCCCCTGGAGACCCAGTACTTC
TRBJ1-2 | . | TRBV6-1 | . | CASSELFDGYGYTF | TGTGCCAGCAGTGAATTATTCGATGGCTATGGCTACACCTTC
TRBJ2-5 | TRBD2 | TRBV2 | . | CASRGGTSAMGAQYF | TGTGCCAGCAGGGGAGGGACTAGCGCCATGGGTGCCCAGTACTTC
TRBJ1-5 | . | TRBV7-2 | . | CASSPREKGNQPQHF | TGTGCCAGCAGTCCCCGGGAGAAGGGGAATCAGCCCCAGCATTTT
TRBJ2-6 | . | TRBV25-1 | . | CASTHSGANVLTF | TGTGCCAGCACGCACTCTGGGGCCAACGTCCTGACTTTC
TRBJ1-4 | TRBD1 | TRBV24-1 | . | CATSDGQGGDEKLFF | TGTGCCACCAGTGACGGACAGGGGGGAGATGAAAAACTGTTTTTT
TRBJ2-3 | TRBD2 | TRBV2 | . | CACVLTSGTDTQYF | TGTGCCTGTGTCCTGACTAGCGGCACAGATACGCAGTATTTT
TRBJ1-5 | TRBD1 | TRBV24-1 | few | CATSSSWGPQGAGLGNQPQHF | TGTGCCACCAGTTCTTCCTGGGGCCCCCAGGGGGCTGGTCTGGGCAATCAGCCCCAGCATTTT
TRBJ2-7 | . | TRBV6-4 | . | CASSDKVGGRYEQYF | TGTGCCAGCAGTGATAAGGTCGGGGGGCGCTACGAGCAGTACTTC
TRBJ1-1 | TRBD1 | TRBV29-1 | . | CSVRTGWNTEAFF | TGCAGCGTGAGGACAGGGTGGAACACTGAAGCTTTCTTT
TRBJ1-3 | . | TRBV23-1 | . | CASSQRQCGVRGNTIYF | TGCGCCAGCAGTCAACGACAGTGTGGGGTCCGTGGAAACACCATATATTTT
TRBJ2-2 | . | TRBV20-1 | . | CSAMVAVTGELFF | TGCAGTGCTATGGTAGCTGTCACCGGGGAGCTGTTTTTT
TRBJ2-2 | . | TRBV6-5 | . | CASSLSGENPGELFF | TGTGCCAGCAGTTTATCAGGGGAAAACCCCGGGGAGCTGTTTTTT
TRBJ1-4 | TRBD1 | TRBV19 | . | CASSHTQGTNEKLFF | TGTGCCAGTAGTCACACACAGGGGACTAATGAAAAACTGTTTTTT
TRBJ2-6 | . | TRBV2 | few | CASSDRGAGANVLTF | TGTGCCAGCAGTGACAGGGGAGCTGGGGCCAACGTCCTGACTTTC
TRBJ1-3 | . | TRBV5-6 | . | CASSLPGISGNTIYF | TGTGCCAGCAGCTTGCCGGGGATCTCTGGAAACACCATATATTTT
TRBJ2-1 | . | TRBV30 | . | CAWNPDRHNEQFF | TGTGCCTGGAATCCCGATCGACACAATGAGCAGTTCTTC
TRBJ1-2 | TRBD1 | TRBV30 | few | CAWTTTGGPYGYTF | TGTGCCTGGACTACGACAGGGGGGCCCTATGGCTACACCTTC
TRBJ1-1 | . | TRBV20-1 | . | CSASPSVGGHLGTGTEAFF | TGCAGTGCTAGCCCCTCAGTCGGGGGGCACTTGGGAACGGGCACTGAAGCTTTCTTT
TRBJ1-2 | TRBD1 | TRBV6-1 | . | CASSDMGQVNYGYTF | TGTGCCAGCAGTGACATGGGACAGGTCAACTATGGCTACACCTTC
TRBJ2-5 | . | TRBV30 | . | CARGQRQETQYF | TGTGCCCGAGGACAGAGGCAAGAGACCCAGTACTTC
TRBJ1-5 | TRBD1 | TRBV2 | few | CASSPDRHQPQHF | TGTGCCAGCAGTCCGGACAGGCATCAGCCCCAGCATTTT
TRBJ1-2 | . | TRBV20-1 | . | CSASTEGVNYGYTF | TGCAGTGCTAGTACTGAGGGAGTGAACTATGGCTACACCTTC
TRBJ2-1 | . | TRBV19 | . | CASSMNRGVGNEQFF | TGTGCCAGTAGTATGAACCGGGGTGTGGGCAATGAGCAGTTCTTC
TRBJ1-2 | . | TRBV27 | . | CASSRSWIYGYTF | TGTGCCAGCTCTCGATCGTGGATCTATGGCTACACCTTC
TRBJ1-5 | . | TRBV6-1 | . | CASRGEGGFRNQPQHF | TGTGCCAGCAGGGGAGAGGGGGGGTTTCGCAATCAGCCCCAGCATTTT
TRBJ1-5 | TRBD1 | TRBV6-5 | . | CASRYRDRGNQPQHF | TGTGCCAGCAGGTACCGGGACAGGGGTAATCAGCCCCAGCATTTT
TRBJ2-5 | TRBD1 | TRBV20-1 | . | CSARPGTGVETQYF | TGCAGTGCTAGACCCGGGACAGGGGTGGAGACCCAGTACTTC
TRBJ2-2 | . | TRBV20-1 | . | CSARLRNTGELFF | TGCAGTGCTAGGTTAAGGAACACCGGGGAGCTGTTTTTT
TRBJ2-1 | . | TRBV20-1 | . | CSARGRGYNEQFF | TGCAGTGCTAGGGGGCGGGGTTACAATGAGCAGTTCTTC
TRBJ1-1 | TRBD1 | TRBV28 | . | CASSMTGANTEAFF | TGTGCCAGCAGTATGACAGGGGCGAACACTGAAGCTTTCTTT
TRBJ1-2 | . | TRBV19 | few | CASSLRGGYGYTF | TGTGCCAGTAGCTTAAGGGGAGGGTATGGCTACACCTTC
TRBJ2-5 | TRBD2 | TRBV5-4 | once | CASSLERGGQETQYF | TGTGCCAGCAGCCTAGAGCGGGGGGGCCAAGAGACCCAGTACTTC
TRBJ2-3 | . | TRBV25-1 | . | CASSDPDTQYF | TGTGCCAGCAGTGATCCCGATACGCAGTATTTT
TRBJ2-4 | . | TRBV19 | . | CASSISTGQLAKNIQYF | TGTGCCAGTAGTATAAGCACAGGACAACTAGCCAAAAACATTCAGTACTTC
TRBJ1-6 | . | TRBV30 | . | CAWSANRDGYNSPLHF | TGTGCCTGGAGTGCAAACAGGGATGGCTATAATTCACCCCTCCACTTT
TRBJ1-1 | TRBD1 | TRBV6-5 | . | CASSYGGTENTEAFF | TGTGCCAGCAGTTACGGGGGGACAGAGAACACTGAAGCTTTCTTT
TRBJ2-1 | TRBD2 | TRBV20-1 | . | CSARDPASGDYNEQFF | TGCAGTGCTAGAGATCCAGCTAGCGGGGACTACAATGAGCAGTTCTTC
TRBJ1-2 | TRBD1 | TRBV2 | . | CASSGFRGLGYGYTF | TGTGCCAGCAGTGGATTCAGGGGGCTCGGCTATGGCTACACCTTC
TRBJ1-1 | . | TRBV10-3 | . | CAIRVSFDTEAFF | TGTGCCATCAGGGTTTCATTCGACACTGAAGCTTTCTTT
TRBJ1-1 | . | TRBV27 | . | CASSFRRGAIAFF | TGTGCCAGCAGTTTTCGCAGGGGTGCGATAGCTTTCTTT
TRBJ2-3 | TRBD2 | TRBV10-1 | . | CASSKGGLALDTQYF | TGCGCCAGCAGCAAAGGAGGACTAGCGTTAGATACGCAGTATTTT